This T cell receptor beta chain was sequenced in a study of blood T cell repertoires in COVID-19. Germline CDR1 is SGHDT and CDR2 is YYEEEE. The CDR3 runs 16 residues. The V gene end was trimmed by 4 bases and the J gene end by 6 bases; junction bases not matched to a gene: 12. The assay was immunoSEQ multiplex PCR, and TCRdb's table has in-frame clones only and misses some. The sample records around 88,000 clones, roughly 80% being singletons. The genes are TRBV5-6 and TRBJ1-4; 7 bases fit TRBD1. This receptor was identified in a man in his 60s with acute or convalescent COVID-19. The source material was peripheral blood. For the CDR3, the DNA is TGTGCCAGCAGCGGTCGATGGACAGGATGGGATGAAAAACTGTTTTTT. It is translated as CASSGRWTGWDEKLFF.